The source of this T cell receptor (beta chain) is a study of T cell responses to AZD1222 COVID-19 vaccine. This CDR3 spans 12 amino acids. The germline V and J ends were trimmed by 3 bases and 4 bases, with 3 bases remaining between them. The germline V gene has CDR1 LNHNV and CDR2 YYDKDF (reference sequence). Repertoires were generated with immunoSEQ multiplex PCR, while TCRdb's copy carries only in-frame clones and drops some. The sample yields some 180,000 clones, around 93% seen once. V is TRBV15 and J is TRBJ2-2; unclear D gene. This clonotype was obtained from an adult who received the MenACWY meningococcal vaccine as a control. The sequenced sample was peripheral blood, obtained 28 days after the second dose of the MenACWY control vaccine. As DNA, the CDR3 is TGTGCCACCAGCAGTGTCACCGGGGAGCTGTTTTTT. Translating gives CATSSVTGELFF.